Given below is one T cell receptor (beta chain) in context. Its matching antigen is unknown. The junction differs from germline at one of its ends, possibly a read error. Here immunoSEQ multiplex PCR was the method, and the copy in TCRdb shows in-frame clones only, minus some. The data contain about 2.4 million clones, more than 80% of them seen just once; the ten biggest clones take up 0.11% to 0.15%. The sample comes from a study of shared clonotypes between healthy human individuals. Whole-study context: Researchers assigned three CD4 naive, three CD4 memory, two CD8 naive and one CD8 memory plate to each donor. Findings and caveats of the study: Generation probability values for non-shared clonotypes were lower than those for clonotypes shared by all four donors. Only blood was sampled; tissue repertoires likely differ.

CDR3 length: 14 residues. CDR1 and CDR2 (germline): SGHRS, YFSETQ. Sample: naive CD4+ T cells sorted from blood. Indicated subset: CD45RA+ positively selected. The receptor was isolated from a man in his late teens or twenties in good health. This chain joins TRBV5-1 and TRBJ2-6; TRBD1 is a possible D gene (6 bases). In DNA, the CDR3 is TGCGCCAGCAGCTTGGGGCCAGGGGTCAACGTCCTGACTTTC. Residues: CASSLGPGVNVLTF.